This T cell receptor (beta chain) is drawn from a study of Ad26.COV2.S vaccination and SARS-CoV-2 variants. Across the study: Donor allocation was to the COV1001 Ad26.COV2.S trial arm. In the study, Ad26.COV2.S was injected intramuscularly once, or twice 56 days apart. Study-wide results and caveats: Across vaccine and placebo recipients, the breadth of non-spike TCRs was similar.

Trimming stripped 0 bases from V and 8 bases from J, with 7 bases between. The CDR3 is 13 amino acids. The germline V gene encodes CDR1 LGHDT and CDR2 YNNKEL (reference sequence). As concerns this clone: Its antigen remains unknown.

TCRdb keeps only in-frame clones here, not all; method: immunoSEQ multiplex PCR. In the table there are about 350,000 clones, approximately 86% of which are singletons. Treatment: roughly 19 received Ad26.COV2.S at low or high dose, single or two shots; five or six received placebo; per-sample allocation not given. Each sample was drawn 63 days after the first injection (of vaccine or placebo). A Boston adult aged 18-55 years was the donor. The TCR was taken from a person between 18 and 59 years old who received the Ad26.COV2.S COVID-19 vaccine or a placebo. The sequencing used peripheral blood, collected in a trial of Ad26.COV2.S vaccine versus placebo. V usage is TRBV3-1 (or the pseudogene TRBV3-2) and J usage is TRBJ1-4, with a tentative D call TRBD1 (5 bases). The CDR3 is CASSQDWGEKLFF. The CDR3 DNA reads TGTGCCAGCAGCCAAGATTGGGGGGAAAAACTGTTTTTT.